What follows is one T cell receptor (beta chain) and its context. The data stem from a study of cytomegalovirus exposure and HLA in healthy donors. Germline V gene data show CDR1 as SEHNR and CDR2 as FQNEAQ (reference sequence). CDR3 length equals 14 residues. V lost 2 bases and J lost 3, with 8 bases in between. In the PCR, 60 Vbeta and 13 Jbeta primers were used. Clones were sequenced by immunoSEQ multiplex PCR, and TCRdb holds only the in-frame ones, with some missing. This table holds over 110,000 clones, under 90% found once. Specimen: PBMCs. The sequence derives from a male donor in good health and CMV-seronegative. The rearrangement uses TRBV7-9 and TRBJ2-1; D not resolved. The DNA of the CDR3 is TGTGCCAGCAGCTTACTAGAGGTCTACAATGAGCAGTTCTTC. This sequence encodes CASSLLEVYNEQFF.